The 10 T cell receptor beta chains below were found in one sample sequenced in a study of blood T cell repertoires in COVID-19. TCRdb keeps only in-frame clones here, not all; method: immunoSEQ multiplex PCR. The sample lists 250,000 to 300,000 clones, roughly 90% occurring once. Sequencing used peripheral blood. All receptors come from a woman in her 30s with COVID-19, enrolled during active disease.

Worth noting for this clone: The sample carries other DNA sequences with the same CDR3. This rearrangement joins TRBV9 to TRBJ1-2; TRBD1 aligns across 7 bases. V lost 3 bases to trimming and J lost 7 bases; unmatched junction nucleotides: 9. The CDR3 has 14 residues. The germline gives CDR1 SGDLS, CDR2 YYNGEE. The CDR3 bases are TGTGCCAGCAGCGCCGGGACAGCGACCCTTGGCTACACCTTC. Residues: CASSAGTATLGYTF.

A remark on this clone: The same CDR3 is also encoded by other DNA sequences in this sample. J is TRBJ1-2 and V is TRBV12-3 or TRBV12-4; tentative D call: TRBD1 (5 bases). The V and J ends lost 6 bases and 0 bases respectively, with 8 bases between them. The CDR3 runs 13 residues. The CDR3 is CASSPTANYGYTF. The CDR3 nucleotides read TGTGCCAGCAGCCCGACAGCTAACTATGGCTACACCTTC.

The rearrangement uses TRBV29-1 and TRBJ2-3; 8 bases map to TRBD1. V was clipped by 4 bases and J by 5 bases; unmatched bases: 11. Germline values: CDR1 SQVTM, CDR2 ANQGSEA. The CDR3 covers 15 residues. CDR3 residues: CSVVSSGGWVDTQYF. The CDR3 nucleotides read TGCAGCGTTGTGAGCTCAGGGGGCTGGGTAGATACGCAGTATTTT.

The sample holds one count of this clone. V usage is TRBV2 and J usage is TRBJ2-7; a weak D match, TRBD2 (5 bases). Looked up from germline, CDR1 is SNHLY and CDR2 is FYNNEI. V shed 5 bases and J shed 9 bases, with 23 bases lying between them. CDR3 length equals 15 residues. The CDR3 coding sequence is TGTGCCAGCAGTACCCGGACTGCCCAGATATTGCGGCAGTACTTC. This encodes CASSTRTAQILRQYF.

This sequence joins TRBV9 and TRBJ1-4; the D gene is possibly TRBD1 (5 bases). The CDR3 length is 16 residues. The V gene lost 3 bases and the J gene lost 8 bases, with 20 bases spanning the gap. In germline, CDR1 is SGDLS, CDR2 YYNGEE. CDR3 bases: TGTGCCAGCAGCGCAACCCCCCAGGGATCGGAGGAAAAACTGTTTTTT. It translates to CASSATPQGSEEKLFF.

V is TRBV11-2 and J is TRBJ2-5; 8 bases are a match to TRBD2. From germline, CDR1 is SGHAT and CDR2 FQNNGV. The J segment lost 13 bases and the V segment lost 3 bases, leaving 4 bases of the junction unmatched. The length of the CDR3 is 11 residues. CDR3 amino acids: CASSFGGTRYF. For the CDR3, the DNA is TGTGCCAGCAGCTTCGGGGGGACTAGGTACTTC.

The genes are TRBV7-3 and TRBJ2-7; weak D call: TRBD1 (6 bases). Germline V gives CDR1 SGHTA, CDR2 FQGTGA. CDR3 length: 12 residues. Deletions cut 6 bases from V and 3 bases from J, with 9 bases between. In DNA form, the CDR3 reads TGTGCCAGCAGTCACAGGGTCTACGAGCAGTACTTC. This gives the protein CASSHRVYEQYF.

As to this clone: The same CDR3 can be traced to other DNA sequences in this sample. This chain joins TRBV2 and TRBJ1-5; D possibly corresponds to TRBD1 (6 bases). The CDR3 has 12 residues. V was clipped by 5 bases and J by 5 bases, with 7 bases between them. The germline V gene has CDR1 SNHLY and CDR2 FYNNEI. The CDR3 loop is CASSQGYQPQHF. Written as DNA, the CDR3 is TGTGCCAGCAGTCAGGGGTATCAGCCCCAGCATTTT.

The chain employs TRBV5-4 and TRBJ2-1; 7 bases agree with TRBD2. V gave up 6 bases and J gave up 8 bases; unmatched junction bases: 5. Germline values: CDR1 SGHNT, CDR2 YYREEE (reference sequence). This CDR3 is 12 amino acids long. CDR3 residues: CASTSRGDEQFF. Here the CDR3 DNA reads TGTGCCAGCACCTCCCGGGGGGATGAGCAGTTCTTC.

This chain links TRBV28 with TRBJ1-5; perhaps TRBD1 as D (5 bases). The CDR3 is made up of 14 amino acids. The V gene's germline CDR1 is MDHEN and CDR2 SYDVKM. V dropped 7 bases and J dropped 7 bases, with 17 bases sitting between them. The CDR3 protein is CASKLTEKGQPQHF. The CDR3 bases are TGTGCCAGCAAATTGACTGAAAAGGGGCAGCCCCAGCATTTT.